This T cell receptor (beta chain) was captured by sequencing in a study of lymphopenia after photon versus proton radiotherapy. General study points: Under photons, naive T cells and diversity fell while effector/memory populations rose. After lymphocyte nadir, photon-treated repertoires showed oligoclonal expansion, especially CD8+ Temra. In patients who died, overall survival fell as post-nadir TCR diversity dropped more.

On this clone itself: The antigen is not known.

The repertoire was sequenced with immunoSEQ multiplex PCR; TCRdb's copy has only in-frame clones and lacks some. The data contain some 25,000 clones, 90% of them seen just once; the ten biggest clones take up around 0.76%. The sequencing here drew on peripheral blood, taken from a patient treated with photon-based radiotherapy. The clonotype was recovered from a woman aged 50 to 65 with cholangiocarcinoma.

CDR3 region: CASSFSNSGNTIYF. The CDR3 coding sequence is TGTGCCAGCAGCTTCTCCAACTCTGGAAACACCATATATTTT. This chain uses TRBV11-1 with TRBJ1-3; D gene unclear. The CDR3 sequence is 14 residues long. Germline V CDR1 and CDR2: SGHAT, FQDESV (reference sequence). Trimming left V 3 bases short and J 0 bases short, with 6 bases between.